The sequence of this T cell receptor beta chain was determined in a study of T-cell reconstitution after alpha-beta-depleted transplantation in children. Study outcomes and limitations: In patients about two months after transplant, alpha-beta T cells reportedly arose from several hundred expanded graft clones. The high TCRbeta diversity at day 60 in some patients came from surviving recipient T cells and thymic progenitors. It was newly produced T cells that mostly accounted for T-cell counts and diversity one year after transplant.

The TCRbeta library incorporated unique molecular identifiers. TCRdb re-called the PCR reads through MiXCR, storing one row per CDR3 protein. The table has 450,000 to 600,000 distinct CDR3 sequences, roughly 13% seen once. The V end was cut by 4 bases, the J end by 0 bases, with 16 bases between. There are 16 residues in the CDR3. CDR1 SGHDT and CDR2 YYEEEE come from the germline V gene. A remark on this clonotype: Its cognate antigen is unknown.

Specimen: PBMCs, mostly from graft donor cells, collected 360 days after TCRalphabeta/CD19-depleted stem cell transplant. The V and J genes are TRBV5-6 and TRBJ1-2; a possible D gene is TRBD1 (6 bases). The sequence was collected from a male patient younger than 18 who had a stem cell transplant for acute myeloid leukemia, so the T cells may come from the graft donor. CDR3 sequence reads: CASSRQEGESNYGYTF. Written as DNA, the CDR3 is TGTGCCAGCAGCCGACAGGAGGGGGAATCTAACTATGGCTACACCTTC.